The 27 T cell receptor beta chains reported below all come from one sample, sequenced in a study of T-cell memory formation after mild COVID-19. Each CDR3 protein is one row after TCRdb ran MiXCR on the 5' RACE reads. The sample lists around 300,000 distinct CDR3 sequences; approximately 13% were seen once. Sequences were obtained from PBMCs or a T cell subset sorted from them (not recorded which). The receptors here all came from a man between 18 and 29 years old who had mild COVID-19 (a few samples of this study predate the infection). Cell type and time point are not known.

The V and J genes are TRBV15 and TRBJ2-7, with no clear D. The V and J ends lost 3 bases and 2 bases respectively, with 14 bases between them. The CDR3 runs to 15 residues. CDR1 is LNHNV, CDR2 YYDKDF, per germline (reference sequence). In nucleotides, the CDR3 is TGTGCCACCAGCAGCTTAACGGGTCCCACCTACGAGCAGTACTTC. It specifies CATSSLTGPTYEQYF.

The chain links TRBV4-1 to TRBJ1-4; D is unresolved. The CDR3 is made up of 16 amino acids. V was pared by 1 base and J by 7 bases, with 16 bases between. Germline CDR1 reads MGHRA; CDR2 reads YSYEKL. CDR3 in DNA: TGCGCCAGCAGCCAAGGGGTCGGGCACTTCGGTGAAAAACTGTTTTTT. This translates into CASSQGVGHFGEKLFF.

V is TRBV4-2 and J is TRBJ2-7; a possible D gene is TRBD1 (5 bases). Deletions cut 4 bases from V and 3 bases from J, with 16 bases between. From germline, CDR1 is LGHNA and CDR2 YNFKEQ. The CDR3 sequence is 15 residues long. The CDR3 region is CASSPTGADLYEQYF. CDR3 DNA sequence: TGTGCCAGCAGCCCCACAGGAGCCGACCTCTACGAGCAGTACTTC.

This clonotype was detected only a few times. The chain has TRBV5-1 and TRBJ2-3, with TRBD2 matching 10 bases. The ends lost 4 bases at V and 2 bases at J; junction bases unmatched: 7. Per the germline V gene, CDR1 is SGHRS and CDR2 is YFSETQ. The CDR3 has 16 residues. The CDR3 protein is CASSLGLAAFTDTQYF. CDR3 bases: TGCGCCAGCAGCCTCGGACTAGCGGCCTTCACAGATACGCAGTATTTT.

The V and J genes are TRBV4-1 and TRBJ2-6; no firm D call. Germline CDR1 reads MGHRA; CDR2 reads YSYEKL. The V end was cut by 2 bases, the J end by 1 base, with 21 bases between. The CDR3 is 20 residues long. CDR3 region: CASSQLGGVSSRSGANVLTF. As DNA, the CDR3 is TGCGCCAGCAGCCAACTCGGCGGAGTTTCATCAAGGTCTGGGGCCAACGTCCTGACTTTC.

The rearrangement uses TRBV12-3 or TRBV12-4 and TRBJ1-5, with a weak D call TRBD1 (5 bases). V lost 5 bases to trimming and J lost 0 bases, with 14 bases between them. The CDR3 runs 16 residues. CDR3 sequence reads: CASSIGTAYSNQPQHF. The CDR3 DNA is TGTGCCAGCAGTATTGGGACGGCATATAGCAATCAGCCCCAGCATTTT.

This clonotype was seen a few times. The rearrangement uses TRBV20-1 and TRBJ1-6, with a weak D call TRBD1 (5 bases). The CDR3 contains 14 residues. V was cut by 3 bases and J by 10 bases, with 16 bases left in between. CDR1 DFQATT and CDR2 SNEGSKA come from the germline V gene (reference sequence). CDR3 region: CSASIGGEGSPLHF. In DNA form, the CDR3 reads TGCAGTGCTAGTATCGGAGGGGAGGGGTCACCCCTCCACTTT.

In its sample, this clonotype was seen many times. The genes are TRBV4-1 and TRBJ2-5, with D unclear. V was clipped by 4 bases and J by 4 bases, with 13 bases between them. CDR3 length: 14 residues. Germline V CDR1 and CDR2: MGHRA, YSYEKL. The CDR3 reads CASSRATELETQYF. The CDR3 DNA follows: TGCGCCAGCAGCCGAGCTACGGAGTTAGAGACCCAGTACTTC.

The chain couples TRBV6-1 to TRBJ2-5; either TRBD1 or TRBD2 may supply D (6 bases each). This CDR3 has 13 amino acids. Germline CDR1 MNHNS, CDR2 SASEGT. The V and J ends lost 6 bases and 2 bases respectively, with 10 bases between them. CDR3 sequence reads: CASRRGRQETQYF. Written as DNA, the CDR3 is TGTGCCAGCAGACGGGGGCGGCAAGAGACCCAGTACTTC.

This clonotype appeared a few times. The chain couples TRBV7-9 to TRBJ1-5; D is unresolved. This CDR3 is built from 15 residues. Germline-derived CDR1 and CDR2 are SEHNR and FQNEAQ (reference sequence). The V gene lost 0 bases and the J gene lost 7 bases, with 13 bases spanning the gap. This chain's CDR3 is CASSLARLSGQPQHF. CDR3 in DNA: TGTGCCAGCAGCTTAGCTCGTCTTTCAGGACAGCCCCAGCATTTT.

The V gene is TRBV4-3, the J gene TRBJ2-3; TRBD2 aligns across 10 bases. This CDR3 has 15 amino acids. Germline CDR1 LGHNA, CDR2 YSLEER. V trimming: 2 bases; J trimming: 2 bases; junction bases outside the gene matches: 1. The CDR3, as DNA: TGCGCCAGCAGCCAAACTAGCGGGGTCACAGATACGCAGTATTTT. This translates into CASSQTSGVTDTQYF.

This clonotype was seen at least ten times. V and J are TRBV29-1 and TRBJ2-5; unclear D gene. V lost 2 bases, J lost 5 bases, and 12 bases lay in between. CDR3 length: 13 residues. Germline CDR1 reads SQVTM; CDR2 reads ANQGSEA. The chain's CDR3 is CSVERRPRETQYF. CDR3 nucleotide sequence: TGCAGCGTTGAAAGGCGGCCGCGGGAGACCCAGTACTTC. Combining the CDR3 with reference TRBV29-1 and TRBJ2-5 gives the whole variable domain SAVISQKPSRDICQRGTSLTIQCQVDSQVTMMFWYRQQPGQSLTLIATANQGSEATYESGFVIDKFPISRPNLTFSTLTVSNMSPEDSSIYLCSVERRPRETQYFGPGTRLLVL.

This clonotype was seen ten or more times. The V and J genes are TRBV5-1 and TRBJ2-2; TRBD2 is a possible D gene (6 bases). This CDR3 comprises 14 residues. Trimming took 2 bases from V and 5 from J, leaving 10 bases between them. Germline CDR1 SGHRS, CDR2 YFSETQ. The CDR3 coding sequence is TGCGCCAGCAGCTTATCTGGAGGGACCGGGGAGCTGTTTTTT. This translates into CASSLSGGTGELFF.

This clonotype was seen ten or more times. The J gene is TRBJ2-5, the V gene TRBV7-3; the match to TRBD2 covers 7 bases. The ends lost 3 bases at V and 2 bases at J; junction bases unmatched: 3. The length of the CDR3 is 14 residues. The V gene's germline CDR1 is SGHTA and CDR2 FQGTGA. The CDR3 sequence: CASSFQGGQETQYF. DNA of the CDR3: TGTGCCAGCAGCTTCCAGGGAGGGCAAGAGACCCAGTACTTC.

The rearrangement joins TRBV29-1 to TRBJ1-1; no reliable D call. The CDR3 extends over 11 amino acids. V dropped 7 bases and J dropped 11 bases, with 17 bases sitting between them. Germline V gene data show CDR1 as SQVTM and CDR2 as ANQGSEA. This CDR3 reads CSAVVLARAFF. In DNA form, the CDR3 reads TGCAGCGCGGTAGTTCTGGCTCGGGCTTTCTTT. Together with reference TRBV29-1 and TRBJ1-1, the CDR3 gives the full variable domain: SAVISQKPSRDICQRGTSLTIQCQVDSQVTMMFWYRQQPGQSLTLIATANQGSEATYESGFVIDKFPISRPNLTFSTLTVSNMSPEDSSIYLCSAVVLARAFFGQGTRLTVV.

In its sample, this clonotype was seen a few times. V gene TRBV2 combines with J gene TRBJ2-5; D ambiguous. V lost 1 base to trimming and J lost 4 bases, with 13 bases between them. The CDR3 covers 15 residues. CDR1 and CDR2 from the germline V gene are SNHLY and FYNNEI. As DNA, the CDR3 is TGTGCCAGCAGTGAAGGGACCGTCGTGACAGAGACCCAGTACTTC. Translated: CASSEGTVVTETQYF.

This clonotype was recorded many times. The J gene is TRBJ2-2, the V gene TRBV12-3 or TRBV12-4, with no clear D. V was pared by 1 base and J by 2 bases, with 5 bases between. This CDR3 spans 14 amino acids. This CDR3 is CASSLGRNTGELFF. The CDR3 DNA reads TGTGCCAGCAGTTTAGGGCGAAACACCGGGGAGCTGTTTTTT.

This clonotype appeared a few times. The rearrangement links TRBV5-1 to TRBJ2-7; D gene unclear. V was cut by 0 bases and J by 1 base, with 23 bases left in between. The V gene's germline CDR1 is SGHRS and CDR2 YFSETQ. The CDR3 is 19 amino acids. Written as DNA, the CDR3 is TGCGCCAGCAGCTTGGCGCCTCGGACCCCTCTACGTCCTTCCTACGAGCAGTACTTC. It encodes CASSLAPRTPLRPSYEQYF.

This clonotype was found many times. This chain links TRBV7-9 with TRBJ2-5, with D tentatively TRBD1 or TRBD2 (6 bases each). V lost 4 bases and J lost 0, with 18 bases in between. From germline, CDR1 is SEHNR and CDR2 FQNEAQ (reference sequence). The CDR3 runs to 17 residues. The CDR3 protein is CASSYTGGRTYQETQYF. The CDR3 DNA sequence: TGTGCCAGCAGCTACACCGGGGGCAGGACGTACCAAGAGACCCAGTACTTC.

This clonotype showed up just a few times. Written as DNA, the CDR3 is TGTGCTAGTGGGAGAGGGACTAGCGGGGGTTATGAGCAGTTCTTC. Translated, it gives CASGRGTSGGYEQFF. The chain is built from TRBV12-5 and TRBJ2-1, with 14 bases lining up with TRBD2. Germline V CDR1 and CDR2: LGHNT, FRNRAP. The CDR3 loop spans 15 amino acids. V lost 6 bases, J lost 8 bases, and 6 bases stayed unmatched.

This clonotype appeared a few times. The chain couples TRBV4-3 to TRBJ1-4, with D perhaps matching TRBD1 (5 bases). CDR1 LGHNA and CDR2 YSLEER come from the germline V gene. V gave up 0 bases and J gave up 3 bases, with 8 bases separating them. The CDR3 covers 15 residues. This chain's CDR3 is CASSQDMGANEKLFF. In nucleotides, the CDR3 is TGCGCCAGCAGCCAAGATATGGGGGCTAATGAAAAACTGTTTTTT.

The chain employs TRBV4-1 and TRBJ1-1, with a possible D match to TRBD1 (6 bases). The CDR3 runs 17 residues. Trimming took 1 base from V and 3 from J, leaving 18 bases between them. Germline V lookup: CDR1 MGHRA, CDR2 YSYEKL. The DNA for the CDR3 is TGCGCCAGCAGCCAAGTATACAGGGTGGGGGCCTACACTGAAGCTTTCTTT. This codes for CASSQVYRVGAYTEAFF.

In its sample, this clonotype was seen a few times. Possible read error: a much larger clone is one base away. This sequence joins TRBV27 and TRBJ2-6; the D is unclear. The CDR3 loop spans 13 amino acids. Germline V gene data show CDR1 as MNHEY and CDR2 as SMNVEV (reference sequence). V was shortened by 7 bases and J by 0 bases, with 4 bases between the two germline ends. In nucleotides, the CDR3 is TGTGCCAGCACCCCCTCTGGGGCCAACGTCCTGACTTTC. Translation gives CASTPSGANVLTF. The entire variable domain, with the rest obtained from reference TRBV27 and TRBJ2-6, is as follows: EAQVTQNPRYLITVTGKKLTVTCSQNMNHEYMSWYRQDPGLGLRQIYYSMNVEVTDKGDVPEGYKVSRKEKRNFPLILESPSPNQTSLYFCASTPSGANVLTFGAGSRLTVL.

The table lists this clonotype with a few counts. CDR3 in amino acids: CASSKGAYEQFF. CDR3 bases: TGTGCCAGCAGCAAGGGGGCGTATGAGCAGTTCTTC. The chain employs TRBV21-1 and TRBJ2-1; the table's D call of TRBD1 was not tested on the DNA. TRBV21-1 is shown as a pseudogene. The CDR3 is 12 residues long.

This clonotype appeared a few times. The V gene is TRBV15, the J gene TRBJ2-6; the D call may be TRBD1 or TRBD2 (6 bases each). The length of the CDR3 is 17 residues. The V gene lost 3 bases and the J gene lost 0 bases, with 12 bases spanning the gap. Germline assignment: CDR1 LNHNV and CDR2 YYDKDF (reference sequence). The CDR3 is CATSRAGHRSGANVLTF. The CDR3 DNA is TGTGCCACCAGCAGGGCGGGACATCGCTCTGGGGCCAACGTCCTGACTTTC.

The chain carries TRBV7-2 and TRBJ1-2; TRBD1 aligns across 8 bases. V gave up 4 bases and J gave up 8 bases; unmatched junction bases: 6. Germline CDR1 reads SGHTA; CDR2 reads FQGNSA. The CDR3 loop spans 13 amino acids. CDR3 residues: CASSYQGAEGYTF. As DNA, the CDR3 is TGTGCCAGCAGCTACCAGGGGGCTGAGGGCTACACCTTC.

The rearrangement links TRBV6-2 or TRBV6-3 to TRBJ1-1; D not resolved. Per germline, CDR1 MNHEY and CDR2 SVGEGT. The length of the CDR3 is 15 residues. V dropped 6 bases and J dropped 0 bases, with 14 bases sitting between them. The DNA of the CDR3 is TGTGCCAGCAGCTGGACCTTGAATCTGAACACTGAAGCTTTCTTT. It translates to CASSWTLNLNTEAFF.